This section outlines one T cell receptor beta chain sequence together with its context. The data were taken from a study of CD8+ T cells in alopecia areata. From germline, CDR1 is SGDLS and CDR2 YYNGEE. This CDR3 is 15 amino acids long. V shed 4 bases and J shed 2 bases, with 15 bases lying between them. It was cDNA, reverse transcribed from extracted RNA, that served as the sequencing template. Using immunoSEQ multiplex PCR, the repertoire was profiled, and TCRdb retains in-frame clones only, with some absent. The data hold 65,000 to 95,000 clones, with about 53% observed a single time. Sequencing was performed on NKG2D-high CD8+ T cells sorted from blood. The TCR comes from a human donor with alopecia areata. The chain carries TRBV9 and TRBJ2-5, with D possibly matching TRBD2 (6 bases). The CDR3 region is CASSPEWRGQETQYF. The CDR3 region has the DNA TGTGCCAGCAGCCCAGAGTGGAGGGGACAAGAGACCCAGTACTTC.